This T cell receptor beta chain emerged from a study of shared clonotypes between healthy human individuals. Broader study findings: There were few donors, and this limited the genetic and exposure-history diversity represented.

Sequencing used immunoSEQ multiplex PCR; TCRdb keeps in-frame clones, though not all of them. The sample holds approximately 810,000 clones, around 93% seen once. The naive CD8 subset, CD45RO-negative cells positively selected for CCR7, excluded terminally differentiated effector memory CD45RA+ cells. Caucasian adults living in Nashville, Tennessee, provided all samples. Germline V gene sequence: CDR1 MDHEN, CDR2 SYDVKM. Between the trimmed V and J ends, which lost 5 bases and 4 bases, there was a span of 21 bases. The length of the CDR3 is 17 residues. Notes on this clone: Its antigen remains unidentified.

The material sequenced was naive CD8+ T cells sorted from blood. This TCR came from a man aged 30-40 years in good health. The V gene is TRBV28, the J gene TRBJ2-1; a weak D match, TRBD1 (6 bases). CDR3 protein: CASSTIWDNRVYNEQFF. The CDR3 DNA is TGTGCCAGCAGTACGATATGGGACAATCGAGTGTACAATGAGCAGTTCTTC.